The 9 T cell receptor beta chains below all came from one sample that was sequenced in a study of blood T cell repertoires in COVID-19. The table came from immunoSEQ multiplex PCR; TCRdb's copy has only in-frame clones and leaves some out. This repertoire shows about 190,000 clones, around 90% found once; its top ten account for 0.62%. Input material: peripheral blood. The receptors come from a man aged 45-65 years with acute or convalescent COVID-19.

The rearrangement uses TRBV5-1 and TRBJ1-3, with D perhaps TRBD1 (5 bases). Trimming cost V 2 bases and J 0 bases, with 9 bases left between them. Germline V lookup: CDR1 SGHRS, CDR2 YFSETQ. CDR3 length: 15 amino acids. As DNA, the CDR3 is TGCGCCAGCAGCTTTTCAACAGGCTCTGGAAACACCATATATTTT. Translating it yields CASSFSTGSGNTIYF.

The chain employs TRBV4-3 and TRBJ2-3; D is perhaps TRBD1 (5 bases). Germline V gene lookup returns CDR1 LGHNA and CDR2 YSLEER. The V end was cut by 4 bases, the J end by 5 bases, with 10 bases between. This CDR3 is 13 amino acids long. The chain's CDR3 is CASSRQSGDTQYF. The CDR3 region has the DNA TGCGCCAGCAGCCGACAGTCAGGAGATACGCAGTATTTT.

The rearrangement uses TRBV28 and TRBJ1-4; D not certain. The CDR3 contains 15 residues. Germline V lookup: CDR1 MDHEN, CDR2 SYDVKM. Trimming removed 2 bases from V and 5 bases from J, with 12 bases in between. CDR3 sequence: CASSLPVGMNEKLFF. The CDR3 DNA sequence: TGTGCCAGCAGTTTACCCGTCGGGATGAATGAAAAACTGTTTTTT. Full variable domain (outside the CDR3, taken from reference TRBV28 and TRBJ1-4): DVKVTQSSRYLVKRTGEKVFLECVQDMDHENMFWYRQDPGLGLRLIYFSYDVKMKEKGDIPEGYSVSREKKERFSLILESASTNQTSMYLCASSLPVGMNEKLFFGSGTQLSVL.

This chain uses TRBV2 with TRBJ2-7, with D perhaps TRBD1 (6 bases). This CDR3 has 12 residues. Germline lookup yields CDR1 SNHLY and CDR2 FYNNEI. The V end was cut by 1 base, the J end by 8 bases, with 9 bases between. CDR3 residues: CASSEGRGKQYV. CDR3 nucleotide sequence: TGTGCCAGCAGTGAAGGCAGGGGTAAGCAGTACGTC.

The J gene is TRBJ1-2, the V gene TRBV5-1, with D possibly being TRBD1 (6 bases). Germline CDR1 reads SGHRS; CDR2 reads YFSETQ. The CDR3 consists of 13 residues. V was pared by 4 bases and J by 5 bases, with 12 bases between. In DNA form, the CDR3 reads TGCGCCAGCAGCGGAGGACAGAGTTATGGCTACACCTTC. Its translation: CASSGGQSYGYTF.

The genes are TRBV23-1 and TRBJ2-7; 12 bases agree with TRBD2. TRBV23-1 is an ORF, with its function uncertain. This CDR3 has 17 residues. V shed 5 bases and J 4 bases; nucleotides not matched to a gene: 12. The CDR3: CASSSKPTSGSRYEQYF. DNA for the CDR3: TGCGCCAGCAGTTCGAAACCGACTAGCGGGAGCAGGTACGAGCAGTACTTC.

The CDR3 is CASSRQTENTEAFF. CDR3 bases: TGTGCCAGCTCACGGCAGACAGAAAACACTGAAGCTTTCTTT. The chain links TRBV18 to TRBJ1-1; perhaps TRBD1 as D (5 bases). This CDR3 contains 14 residues. Trimming took off 4 bases at V and 2 bases at J, with 11 bases between the two ends. The germline V gene has CDR1 KGHSH and CDR2 LQKENI.

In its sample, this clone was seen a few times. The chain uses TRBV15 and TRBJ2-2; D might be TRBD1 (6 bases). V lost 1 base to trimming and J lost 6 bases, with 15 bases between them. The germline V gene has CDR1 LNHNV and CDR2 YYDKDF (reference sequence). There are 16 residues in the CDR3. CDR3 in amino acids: CATSRGWGRLAGELFF. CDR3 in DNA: TGTGCCACCAGCAGAGGATGGGGGCGTCTCGCCGGGGAGCTGTTTTTT.

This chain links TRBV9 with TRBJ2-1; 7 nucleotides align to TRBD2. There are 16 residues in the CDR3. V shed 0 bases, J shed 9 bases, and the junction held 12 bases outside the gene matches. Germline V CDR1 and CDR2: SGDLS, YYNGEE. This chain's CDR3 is CASSVEGSGWGGEQFF. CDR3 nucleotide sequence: TGTGCCAGCAGCGTAGAGGGTAGCGGGTGGGGAGGTGAGCAGTTCTTC.